This T cell receptor beta chain was profiled in a study of post-analysis software for immune sequencing data. The CDR3 consists of 14 residues. V lost 2 bases and J 8 bases, leaving 13 bases between the germline ends. The V gene's germline CDR1 is ENHRY and CDR2 SYGVKD. Overall study findings and caveats: Elevated frequency relative to controls characterized 4 or 5 TRBV segments in patients, TRBV5-6, TRBV5-1 and TRBV20-1 among them.

Sequencing libraries made from TCR beta cDNA carried unique molecular identifiers. Via MiXCR, TCRdb re-called the PCR reads, giving one row per CDR3 protein. Of hundreds of thousands of distinct CDR3 sequences in the sample, 55% to 60% were seen once. This clonotype was seen a few times. What it binds is not known. The origin of this receptor is a girl under 10 years old with multiple sclerosis. The material sequenced was blood. The chain has TRBV10-3 and TRBJ2-1, with no clear D. The CDR3 nucleotides are TGTGCCATCAGTGAGACGGTCTTCAATCATGAGCAGTTCTTC. It yields the protein CAISETVFNHEQFF.